This record concerns one TCR beta chain sequence. Its antigen is currently unknown. This sample is part of a study of T cell responses to AZD1222 COVID-19 vaccine. Study at large: Analysis merged second doses at about 4 or about 12 weeks. Findings and limits, study-wide: When two AZD1222 doses had been given, Spike-specific TCR breadth and depth rose. Females made up more of the donors, who were largely white British, and clonal diversity may have come out too low. Among vaccine-associated CD4 TCRs, coverage spanned spike, with dominance at 160-218 and 743-854.

Using immunoSEQ multiplex PCR, the repertoire was profiled, and TCRdb retains in-frame clones only, with some absent. Seen here are under 110,000 clones, just over 90% observed once, and the top ten hold 1% to 1.5%. The germline V gene encodes CDR1 SGHKS and CDR2 YYEKEE (reference sequence). The CDR3 is 14 residues long. Trimming took off 2 bases at V and 0 bases at J, with 6 bases between the two ends. The source material was peripheral blood, sampled on day 0 of AZD1222 vaccination. The sequence derives from an adult in good health. The chain links TRBV5-5 to TRBJ2-1; a weak D match, TRBD2 (5 bases). The chain's CDR3 is CASSFGLSYNEQFF. CDR3 DNA: TGTGCCAGCAGCTTTGGACTCTCCTACAATGAGCAGTTCTTC.